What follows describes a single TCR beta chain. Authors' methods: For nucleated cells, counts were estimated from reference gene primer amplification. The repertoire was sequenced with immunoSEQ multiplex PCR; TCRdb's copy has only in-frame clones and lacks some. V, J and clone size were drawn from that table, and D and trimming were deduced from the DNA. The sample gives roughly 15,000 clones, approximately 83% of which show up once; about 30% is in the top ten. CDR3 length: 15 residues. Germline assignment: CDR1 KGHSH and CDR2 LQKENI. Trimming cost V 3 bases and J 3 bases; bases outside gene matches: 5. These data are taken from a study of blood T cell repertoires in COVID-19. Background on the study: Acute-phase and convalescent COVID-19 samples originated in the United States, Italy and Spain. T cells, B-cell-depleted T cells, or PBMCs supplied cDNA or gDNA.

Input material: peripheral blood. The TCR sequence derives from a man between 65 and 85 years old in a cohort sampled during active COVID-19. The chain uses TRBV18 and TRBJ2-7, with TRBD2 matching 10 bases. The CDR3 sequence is CASSPLGTSDYEQYF. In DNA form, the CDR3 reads TGTGCCAGCTCACCCCTCGGGACTAGCGACTACGAGCAGTACTTC.